Shown below are 21 T cell receptor beta chains from a single sample sequenced in a study of regulatory T cells in long-lasting Graves disease. Time point noted: newly diagnosed GD, antithyroid drugs for less than 3 months. From RNA extracted from PBMCs, the TCR library was made. CDR3 regions were amplified by Arm-PCR using iRepertoire HTBI primers to build TCR beta libraries. MiXCR was run by TCRdb on the multiplex PCR reads, yielding one entry per CDR3 protein. The sample yields 400,000 to 550,000 distinct CDR3 sequences, around 14% seen once. A further study also used this sample, focusing on T cells in Graves' hyperthyroidism and ophthalmopathy.

Sequences were derived from peripheral blood mononuclear cells (PBMCs), sampled at new diagnosis, from a patient treated with antithyroid drugs. Receptors were obtained from a woman aged 25 to 45 with Graves disease.

This clonotype was observed at least ten times. V gene TRBV28 combines with J gene TRBJ1-4; no reliable D call. The CDR3 has 13 residues. The germline V gene has CDR1 MDHEN and CDR2 SYDVKM. V lost 2 bases to trimming and J lost 8 bases, with 9 bases between them. The CDR3 protein is CASSLLRGEKLFF. CDR3 DNA: TGTGCCAGCAGTTTACTGCGGGGAGAAAAACTGTTTTTT.

This clonotype was observed many times. CDR3 amino acids: CASSSDRYGYTF. For the CDR3, the DNA is TGTGCCAGCAGTTCGGACAGATATGGCTACACCTTC. The gene calls are TRBV12-3 or TRBV12-4 and TRBJ1-2, with a possible D match to TRBD1 (6 bases). The CDR3 runs to 12 residues. The V and J ends lost 4 bases and 5 bases respectively, with 8 bases between them.

As concerns this clonotype: A clone one base away is much larger, so this may be a read error. The genes are TRBV20-1 and TRBJ2-7, with TRBD2 identical over 8 bases. The V segment lost 0 bases and the J segment 2 bases; nucleotides outside the gene matches: 6. The CDR3 loop spans 15 amino acids. Germline CDR1 reads DFQATT; CDR2 reads SNEGSKA (reference sequence). CDR3 amino acids: CSARDPAGVTYEQYF. The DNA of the CDR3 is TGCAGTGCTAGAGACCCAGCGGGAGTAACCTACGAGCAGTACTTC.

The chain is built from TRBV6-1 and TRBJ2-2; the match to TRBD2 covers 7 bases. CDR1 is MNHNS, CDR2 SASEGT, per germline. Trimming at V came to 7 bases and at J to 4 bases, leaving 3 bases not matched to a gene. This CDR3 has 13 amino acids. The CDR3: CASNPGGTGELFF. The CDR3 DNA reads as TGTGCCAGCAACCCGGGAGGCACCGGGGAGCTGTTTTTT.

This clonotype occurred many times. The rearrangement links TRBV2 to TRBJ2-1, with a tentative D call TRBD2 (6 bases). The germline gives CDR1 SNHLY, CDR2 FYNNEI. V lost 11 bases and J lost 0, with 17 bases in between. This CDR3 is 15 amino acids long. CDR3 in DNA: TGTGCCGGAAGACTAGACACGAGCTCCTACAATGAGCAGTTCTTC. Translation: CAGRLDTSSYNEQFF. The whole variable domain, filled in from reference TRBV2 and TRBJ2-1, reads EPEVTQTPSHQVTQMGQEVILRCVPISNHLYFYWYRQILGQKVEFLVSFYNNEISEKSEIFDDQFSVERPDGSNFTLKIRSTKLEDSAMYFCAGRLDTSSYNEQFFGPGTRLTVL.

This clonotype was detected many times. The chain uses TRBV28 and TRBJ2-7; unclear D gene. The CDR3 is 15 amino acids. V lost 7 bases and J lost 3, with 19 bases in between. Germline CDR1 MDHEN, CDR2 SYDVKM. CDR3 in amino acids: CASTVASTIYYEQYF. CDR3 bases: TGTGCCAGCACCGTCGCGTCCACCATTTACTACGAGCAGTACTTC. Full variable domain (outside the CDR3, taken from reference TRBV28 and TRBJ2-7): DVKVTQSSRYLVKRTGEKVFLECVQDMDHENMFWYRQDPGLGLRLIYFSYDVKMKEKGDIPEGYSVSREKKERFSLILESASTNQTSMYLCASTVASTIYYEQYFGPGTRLTVT.

This clonotype was found many times. V is TRBV12-5 and J is TRBJ2-7; D is undetermined. The V gene's germline CDR1 is LGHNT and CDR2 FRNRAP. The CDR3 loop spans 15 amino acids. Trimming took 1 base from V and 3 from J, leaving 13 bases between them. The CDR3 protein is CASGLGSVGVYEQYF. The CDR3, as DNA: TGTGCTAGTGGTTTGGGCAGCGTTGGGGTCTACGAGCAGTACTTC. The full variable domain, with the rest looked up from reference TRBV12-5 and TRBJ2-7, is DARVTQTPRHKVTEMGQEVTMRCQPILGHNTVFWYRQTMMQGLELLAYFRNRAPLDDSGMPKDRFSAEMPDATLATLKIQPSEPRDSAVYFCASGLGSVGVYEQYFGPGTRLTVT.

This clonotype was seen only once. The chain carries TRBV4-2 and TRBJ1-2, with D possibly being TRBD1 (5 bases). The CDR3 length is 16 residues. Germline CDR1 LGHNA, CDR2 YNFKEQ. V shed 1 base and J shed 4 bases, with 16 bases lying between them. The DNA for the CDR3 is TGTGCCAGCAGCCAAGGAATTTCGGGACGGGGCTATGGCTACACCTTC. It encodes CASSQGISGRGYGYTF.

This clonotype has more than one count but fewer than ten. The rearrangement links TRBV20-1 to TRBJ1-5; 7 bases are shared with TRBD1. The V segment lost 7 bases and the J segment 2 bases; nucleotides outside the gene matches: 8. The CDR3 runs 14 residues. Germline loops: CDR1 DFQATT, CDR2 SNEGSKA (reference sequence). CDR3 protein: CSVLTGDGNQPQHF. CDR3 coding DNA: TGCAGTGTACTTACAGGGGACGGCAATCAGCCCCAGCATTTT.

Notes on this clonotype: Just one base apart from a much larger clone, this may be a read error. This chain joins TRBV11-3 and TRBJ2-7; D remains unclear. Germline CDR1 is SGHNT and CDR2 is YENEEA. This CDR3 contains 14 residues. Trimming cost V 3 bases and J 5 bases, with 14 bases left between them. In DNA form, the CDR3 reads TGTGCCAGCAGCTTGCGATCGATGGCCCACGAGCAGTACTTC. It yields the protein CASSLRSMAHEQYF.

The chain combines TRBV19 with TRBJ2-7; a weak D match, TRBD1 (6 bases). The CDR3 sequence is 12 residues long. In germline, CDR1 is LNHDA, CDR2 SQIVND (reference sequence). V lost 10 bases and J lost 3, with 13 bases in between. CDR3 DNA sequence: TGTGCCACCATGGGACACCGCTACGAGCAGTACTTC. It is translated as CATMGHRYEQYF.

This clonotype has more than one count but fewer than ten. This rearrangement joins TRBV6-5 to TRBJ2-1, with a possible D match to TRBD1 (6 bases). V was pared by 5 bases and J by 9 bases, with 20 bases between. CDR3 length equals 15 residues. Germline V gives CDR1 MNHEY, CDR2 SVGAGI. CDR3 sequence (DNA): TGTGCCAGCAGTAACTACCATGGCCCCAGGGGTGAGCAGTTCTTC. Protein: CASSNYHGPRGEQFF.

The chain joins TRBV18 to TRBJ2-2; TRBD1 matches 7 bases. Unmatched junction bases numbered 8, after V lost 2 bases and J lost 5 bases. CDR1 and CDR2 from the germline V gene are KGHSH and LQKENI. The CDR3 extends over 16 amino acids. CDR3 nucleotide sequence: TGTGCCAGCTCACCAGCTACAGGGGTACGGACCGGGGAGCTGTTTTTT. This gives the protein CASSPATGVRTGELFF.

This clonotype was counted ten times or more. The chain combines TRBV7-2 with TRBJ2-3, with 15 positions matching TRBD2. This CDR3 comprises 16 residues. Germline CDR1 reads SGHTA; CDR2 reads FQGNSA. V lost 3 bases and J lost 6; bases outside the gene matches: 4. The CDR3 sequence: CASSLGLAGGPDTQYF. CDR3 coding DNA: TGTGCCAGCAGCTTGGGACTAGCGGGAGGACCGGATACGCAGTATTTT.

Ten or more counts support this clonotype. This chain uses TRBV30 with TRBJ1-2; tentatively, D is TRBD1 (6 bases). The V and J ends lost 0 bases and 0 bases respectively, with 17 bases between them. The CDR3 runs 17 residues. The germline CDR1 and CDR2 sequences are GTSNPN and SVGIG (reference sequence). CDR3 nucleotides: TGTGCCTGGAGTGTACTCGGGGGGACACCTGCTAACTATGGCTACACCTTC. Residues: CAWSVLGGTPANYGYTF.

This clonotype appeared many times. The chain links TRBV20-1 to TRBJ2-7, with unresolved D. Germline V lookup: CDR1 DFQATT, CDR2 SNEGSKA (reference sequence). The length of the CDR3 is 13 residues. Deletions cut 5 bases from V and 3 bases from J, with 14 bases between. The CDR3 DNA follows: TGCAGTGCTCCCCTTAGTCCCAACTACGAGCAGTACTTC. It encodes CSAPLSPNYEQYF.

This clonotype has at least ten counts. The J gene is TRBJ2-7, the V gene TRBV7-2; a possible D gene is TRBD1 (6 bases). Germline CDR1 reads SGHTA; CDR2 reads FQGNSA. The CDR3 length is 16 residues. V was trimmed by 5 bases and J by 2 bases, leaving 19 bases between them. Here the CDR3 DNA reads TGTGCCAGCAGCCCAGAGGCAGGGGCGTTGGCCTACGAGCAGTACTTC. Residues: CASSPEAGALAYEQYF.

In this sample, this clonotype turned up many times. J is TRBJ2-1 and V is TRBV3-1, with 15 nucleotides matching TRBD2. The length of the CDR3 is 17 residues. Germline trimming cut 4 bases from V and 3 bases from J; bases unmatched to any gene: 4. From germline, CDR1 is LGHDT and CDR2 YNNKEL (reference sequence). The chain's CDR3 is CASSPGLAGGGYNEQFF. In DNA, the CDR3 is TGTGCCAGCAGCCCGGGACTAGCGGGAGGAGGCTACAATGAGCAGTTCTTC.

This clonotype was seen many times. CDR3 in DNA: TGTGCCAGCAGCCACCGGACAGGGGGCAGGAACGAGCAGTACTTC. Translation: CASSHRTGGRNEQYF. The rearrangement joins TRBV14 to TRBJ2-7; 11 positions agree with TRBD1. V gave up 3 bases and J gave up 5 bases; unmatched junction bases: 6. CDR3 size: 15 residues. Germline CDR1 reads SGHDN; CDR2 reads FVKESK.

This clonotype has just a few counts. CDR3 sequence reads: CSVDQGAGGELFF. CDR3 DNA: TGCAGCGTTGACCAGGGGGCGGGCGGGGAGCTGTTTTTT. The chain has TRBV29-1 and TRBJ2-2, with 8 bases that match TRBD1. V shed 3 bases, J shed 7 bases, and the junction held 4 bases outside the gene matches. This CDR3 is built from 13 residues. Per the germline V gene, CDR1 is SQVTM and CDR2 is ANQGSEA.

For this clonotype: Being one base from a much bigger clone, this may be a read error. This chain links TRBV2 with TRBJ2-1; 9 bases line up with TRBD2. Germline lookup yields CDR1 SNHLY and CDR2 FYNNEI. The CDR3 runs to 15 residues. The V and J ends lost 6 bases and 7 bases, in that order; junction bases with no gene match: 10. CDR3 DNA: TGTGCCAGCAGAGTGACTAGCGGCCTGATTAATGAGCAGTTCTTC. Translated, it gives CASRVTSGLINEQFF.